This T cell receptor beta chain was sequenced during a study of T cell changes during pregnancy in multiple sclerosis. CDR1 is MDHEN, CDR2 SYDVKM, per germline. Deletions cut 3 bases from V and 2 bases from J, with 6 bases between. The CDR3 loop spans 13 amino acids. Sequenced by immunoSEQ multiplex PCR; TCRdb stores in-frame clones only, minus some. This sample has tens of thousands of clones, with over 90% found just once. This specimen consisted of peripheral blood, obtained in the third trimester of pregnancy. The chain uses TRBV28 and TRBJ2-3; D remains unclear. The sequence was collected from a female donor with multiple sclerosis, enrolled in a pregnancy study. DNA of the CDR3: TGTGCCAGCAGTTTTGCAGACACAGATACGCAGTATTTT. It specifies CASSFADTDTQYF.